This T cell receptor (beta chain) was profiled in a study of human T cells and chemical hapten exposure. The V end lost 0 bases, the J end lost 3 bases, and 5 bases lay between the germline ends. Germline V gene lookup returns CDR1 LGHNA and CDR2 YSLEER. This CDR3 is 13 amino acids long. TCRdb re-called the RACE reads through MiXCR, storing one row per CDR3 protein. The sample records 150,000 to 200,000 distinct CDR3 sequences, roughly 30% being singletons. As for time point: pre-sensitization, week 0. Treatment described: therapeutic diphenylcyclopropenone sensitization with weekly scalp DPC. Sequenced material: whole blood, taken in connection with sensitization to the hapten diphenylcyclopropenone (DPC). This sequence was found in a young woman with alopecia areata. Some clones in this sample may be carry-over from other donors' samples. V is TRBV4-3 and J is TRBJ1-2; no definite D call. CDR3 loop: CASSQDHDYGYTF. In nucleotides, the CDR3 is TGCGCCAGCAGCCAAGATCACGACTATGGCTACACCTTC.